The T cell receptor beta chain described here comes from a study of blood T cell repertoires in COVID-19. Study background: Specimens from acute and convalescent COVID-19 originated in the United States, Italy and Spain. T cells, B-cell-depleted T cells, or PBMCs supplied cDNA or gDNA.

Under the authors' procedure: Using reference gene primer amplification, nucleated cell counts were estimated. Measured with immunoSEQ multiplex PCR; TCRdb has only the in-frame clones, and not every one. V, J and clone size reflect that table, while D and trimming were determined from the DNA. The table lists roughly 160,000 clones, around 90% of them singletons, with 2% to 2.5% in the top ten. V shed 5 bases and J 4 bases; nucleotides not matched to a gene: 9. There are 15 residues in the CDR3. Germline CDR1 is MNHEY and CDR2 is SMNVEV (reference sequence). The receptor comes from a man in his forties or fifties who had recovered from COVID-19. Sequencing used peripheral blood. V usage is TRBV27 and J usage is TRBJ2-7; TRBD1 matches 9 bases. CDR3 residues: CASSPGQGRRYEQYF. The CDR3 DNA is TGTGCCAGCAGTCCAGGACAGGGGAGGAGGTACGAGCAGTACTTC.